Listed below are T cell receptor beta chains from one sample, sequenced in a study of T cells in Graves' hyperthyroidism and ophthalmopathy. MiXCR, applied by TCRdb to the multiplex PCR reads, yields one record per CDR3 protein. The sample shows under 700,000 distinct CDR3 sequences, approximately 44% of them seen only once. The sequenced material came from peripheral blood or thyroid tissue (not recorded which). Receptor source: a young woman with Graves' hyperthyroidism. Both conserved end residues are part of each CDR3. A D gene is named only where the DNA matches it firmly. The size entry is marked missing in some rows and otherwise reads once, few, many or a size class.

cdr3_nt,cdr3_aa,v_call,cdr3_length,d_call,j_call,clone_size
TGCAGCGTTGAAGGGGACAGGGGGAGCTATGGCTACACCTTC,CSVEGDRGSYGYTF,TRBV29-1,14,TRBD1,TRBJ1-2,-
TGTGCCAGCACCGGGACAGGACGGTACGAGCAGTACTTC,CASTGTGRYEQYF,TRBV19,13,TRBD1,TRBJ2-7,-
TGTGCCACCAGTGGAGAGACGAGGCGAGAGACCCAGCATTTT,CATSGETRRETQHF,TRBV24-1,14,-,TRBJ1-5,-
TGTGCCAGTAGTCGGGCAGGGAATAGCAATCAGCCCCAGCATTTT,CASSRAGNSNQPQHF,TRBV19,15,-,TRBJ1-5,-
TGTGCCAGCGCCGTGGGGGACACTGAAGCTTTCTTT,CASAVGDTEAFF,TRBV10-3,12,-,TRBJ1-1,-
TGTGCCAGCAGATCCGGGACAGGGATCCCTGGGGCCAACGTCCTGACTTTC,CASRSGTGIPGANVLTF,TRBV25-1,17,TRBD1,TRBJ2-6,-
TGTGCCAGCGGATCTCCAGGGAGTGAAGCTTTCTTT,CASGSPGSEAFF,TRBV12-3/TRBV12-4,12,-,TRBJ1-1,-
TGTGCCACCAGTGACGGCGGAACCTCCCACGAGCAGTACTTC,CATSDGGTSHEQYF,TRBV24-1,14,-,TRBJ2-7,-
TGCGCCAGCAGCCCCATGGGCCAAAACACCGGGGAGCTGTTTTTT,CASSPMGQNTGELFF,TRBV5-4,15,-,TRBJ2-2,-
TGTGCCAGCAGTTACTCCGGGACAGAAAGTTTCAATCAGCCCCAGCATTTT,CASSYSGTESFNQPQHF,TRBV6-5,17,TRBD1,TRBJ1-5,-
TGTGCCAGCAGCCCTGGGACTAGCGGGAAAAAGCAGTACTTC,CASSPGTSGKKQYF,TRBV10-3,14,TRBD2,TRBJ2-7,few
TGTGCCAGCAGCAACACGGGACGTGGCTACACCTTC,CASSNTGRGYTF,TRBV7-2,12,-,TRBJ1-2,-
TGCAGCGTTGGGGGGGGGACGCCTGAAGCTTTCTTT,CSVGGGTPEAFF,TRBV29-1,12,-,TRBJ1-1,-
TGCAGCGTTGAGGGGGGTGACAACGTCCTGACTTTC,CSVEGGDNVLTF,TRBV29-1,12,-,TRBJ2-6,-
TGTGCCAGTCCGGCGGACAGGGCGCAAGTAGAGACCCAGTACTTC,CASPADRAQVETQYF,TRBV19,15,TRBD1,TRBJ2-5,-
TGTGCCACCAGTGATGCGGACACCGAACAGCCCCAGCATTTT,CATSDADTEQPQHF,TRBV24-1,14,-,TRBJ1-5,-
TGCGCCAGCAGCTTCGCACCCGACAGGCGGAACACCATATATTTT,CASSFAPDRRNTIYF,TRBV5-1,15,-,TRBJ1-3,-
TGTGCCAGCAGTGACGGAAACAGCAACTCCTACGAGCAGTACTTC,CASSDGNSNSYEQYF,TRBV7-9,15,-,TRBJ2-7,few
TGCAGTGCTAGAGACCCGGGACCTAGGGAGACCCAGTACTTC,CSARDPGPRETQYF,TRBV20-1,14,-,TRBJ2-5,-
TGTGCCAGCAGCCTTACAGGGGGCCCGGATAGCAATCAGCCCCAGCATTTT,CASSLTGGPDSNQPQHF,TRBV7-9,17,TRBD1,TRBJ1-5,-
TGTGCCAGCTCACCGACCGCAGGGTTCAATCAGCCCCAGCATTTT,CASSPTAGFNQPQHF,TRBV7-8,15,-,TRBJ1-5,-
TGTGCCAGCAGTGAAACGCAGAGCTACGAGCAGTACTTC,CASSETQSYEQYF,TRBV2,13,-,TRBJ2-7,-
TGCGCCAGCAGCCCTAGACAGACACAAGAGACCCAGTACTTC,CASSPRQTQETQYF,TRBV5-1,14,-,TRBJ2-5,-
TGTGCCAGCAGTCCAATAGACAGGCGTAATGAAAAACTGTTTTTT,CASSPIDRRNEKLFF,TRBV25-1,15,-,TRBJ1-4,-
TGCAGTGCTAGAACCCGGGACGGAAATCAGCCCCAGCATTTT,CSARTRDGNQPQHF,TRBV20-1,14,-,TRBJ1-5,few
TGTGCCAGCAGCTGGGGACAGCCTAACAGCTACACCTTC,CASSWGQPNSYTF,TRBV2,13,TRBD1,TRBJ1-2,-
TGCAGTGCTAACATTCCCTACGAGCAGTACTTC,CSANIPYEQYF,TRBV20-1,11,-,TRBJ2-7,once
TGTGCCAGCAGCTTAGTCCTGACCGAGAACTATGGCTACACCTTC,CASSLVLTENYGYTF,TRBV7-9,15,-,TRBJ1-2,few
TGTGCCAGCAGTGGGACAGGTCACACGGGGAACACTGAAGCTTTCTTT,CASSGTGHTGNTEAFF,TRBV2,16,TRBD1,TRBJ1-1,-
TGTGCCAGCAGCCAAGATCGCCTCGTCGGGTCTGGCTACACCTTC,CASSQDRLVGSGYTF,TRBV7-2,15,-,TRBJ1-2,few
TGCAGCGTTGTCCGGCTTTCAACTAATGAAAAACTGTTTTTT,CSVVRLSTNEKLFF,TRBV29-1,14,-,TRBJ1-4,-
TGTGCCAGCAGCCCCCGGACAGGGAAGAACACCGGGGAGCTGTTTTTT,CASSPRTGKNTGELFF,TRBV7-2,16,TRBD1,TRBJ2-2,-
TGTGCCAGCAGAGAAATAGGGGGAACTGAAGCTTTCTTT,CASREIGGTEAFF,TRBV5-4,13,-,TRBJ1-1,-
TGTGCCAGCAGTGATGAGGGGAGAGAGACCCAGTACTTC,CASSDEGRETQYF,TRBV2,13,-,TRBJ2-5,-
TGTGCCATCACCGAAGGGACACGGTATAATTCACCCCTCCACTTT,CAITEGTRYNSPLHF,TRBV10-3,15,-,TRBJ1-6,-
TGTGCCAGCAGCCCCAGACAGGGGGCTTCACCCCTCCACTTT,CASSPRQGASPLHF,TRBV25-1,14,TRBD1,TRBJ1-6,-
TGTGCCAGCAGCCAAGTAGCGGCCAACGAGCAGTACTTC,CASSQVAANEQYF,TRBV7-2,13,-,TRBJ2-7,few
TGTGCCACCAGTGATGGGACCGCGGCCCACGAGCAGTACTTC,CATSDGTAAHEQYF,TRBV24-1,14,-,TRBJ2-7,once
TGTGCCGCCAGCAGCCCCGGTTACGAGCAGTACTTC,CAASSPGYEQYF,TRBV15,12,-,TRBJ2-7,few
TGCGCCAGCAGCCATGGGCTAGCGGGAGGCGTACAAGAGACCCAGTACTTC,CASSHGLAGGVQETQYF,TRBV4-3,17,TRBD2,TRBJ2-5,-
TGTGCCAGCTCCAACAGGGGAAATTCACCCCTCCACTTT,CASSNRGNSPLHF,TRBV5-3,13,TRBD1,TRBJ1-6,-
TGCAGTGCTAGAGATCCCGCGGCCCCTTATGGCTACACCTTC,CSARDPAAPYGYTF,TRBV20-1,14,-,TRBJ1-2,few
TGCAGCGCTCGACTAGCGGGAGGGCCCGACGAGCAGTACTTC,CSARLAGGPDEQYF,TRBV29-1,14,TRBD2,TRBJ2-7,-
TGCAGTGCTTCTCCCCTCGGGGCCGGTAATGAAAAACTGTTTTTT,CSASPLGAGNEKLFF,TRBV20-1,15,-,TRBJ1-4,-
TGCGGGACAGGAAACACTGAAGCTTTCTTT,CGTGNTEAFF,TRBV7-8,10,TRBD1,TRBJ1-1,-
TGTGCCAGCAGCTTAGCGGGTTTCGGGTTCGAGCAGTACTTC,CASSLAGFGFEQYF,TRBV7-2,14,-,TRBJ2-7,few
TGTGCCAGCAGGCTTCAGGGAGGGCCCGGCGAGACCCAGTACTTC,CASRLQGGPGETQYF,TRBV10-3,15,TRBD2,TRBJ2-5,-
TGCAGTGCAGTGACTAGCGGGAGCCTCGGAGAGACCCAGTACTTC,CSAVTSGSLGETQYF,TRBV20-1,15,TRBD2,TRBJ2-5,-
TGTGCCAGCACCTCCACCGGGGGAGACCAAGAGACCCAGTACTTC,CASTSTGGDQETQYF,TRBV24-1,15,-,TRBJ2-5,few
TGTGCCAGCAGTTGGACTAGCGCCGAGCAGTACTTC,CASSWTSAEQYF,TRBV7-9,12,TRBD2,TRBJ2-7,-
TGTGCCAGCAGCTTAGCCCTGGTTGATGAAAAACTGTTTTTT,CASSLALVDEKLFF,TRBV7-9,14,-,TRBJ1-4,-
TGTGCCAGCAGCCAAGATCAACGGGGACTCAATGGCTACACCTTC,CASSQDQRGLNGYTF,TRBV14,15,-,TRBJ1-2,-
TGTGCCACCAGAGTAGACAGGGAGTACACTGAAGCTTTCTTT,CATRVDREYTEAFF,TRBV15,14,TRBD1,TRBJ1-1,-